This TCR beta chain was sequenced for a study of blood T cell repertoires in COVID-19. As for the study in general: The United States, Italy and Spain provided the acute and convalescent COVID-19 samples.

CDR3 length: 19 residues. The V and J ends lost 2 bases and 4 bases, in that order; junction bases with no gene match: 16. Per germline, CDR1 MDHEN and CDR2 SYDVKM. Produced via immunoSEQ multiplex PCR; TCRdb's table is partial and in-frame only. The data hold 110,000 or so clones, with roughly 80% observed a single time. This TCR came from a man in his fifties or sixties with acute or convalescent COVID-19. The rearrangement uses TRBV28 and TRBJ1-4; TRBD1 agrees at 7 bases. Sequencing was performed on peripheral blood. The chain's CDR3 is CASSLRARVGRGNNEKLFF. The CDR3 bases are TGTGCCAGCAGTTTACGGGCCAGAGTTGGCAGGGGGAATAATGAAAAACTGTTTTTT.